Given below is one T cell receptor beta chain in context. This clonotype was seen only a few times. The clone's antigen remains unknown. Base quality data are lacking; no much larger clone is found one base away. These data come from a study of T cell repertoires in cytomegalovirus infection (dated by TCRdb to between 2018 and 2021). In the study overall: Peptide stimulations targeted recently identified HLA-C-restricted CMV epitopes, whose presentation resists viral immunomodulation, together with well-studied HLA-B-restricted epitopes. Donor HLA type was relevant to the analysis, as public TCR beta signatures indicated carriage of CMV infection together with the matching HLA type.

The treatment or condition label on this specimen signifies: in vitro stimulation with specific CMV peptide epitopes to enrich CMV-specific T cells. V sheds 10 bases and J sheds 7 bases, leaving 23 bases between their ends. CDR1 and CDR2 (MNHNS, SASEGT) derive from the germline V gene. From cysteine to phenylalanine, the CDR3 is 15 amino acids long. Kept here is only the CDR3 DNA, which spans 45 bases and is read in frame from base 1. The listed sequencing device is Illumina HiSeq 1500. Starting from the raw public reads, TCRdb applied fastp trimming at Q25, assembled clones with MiXCR and retained in-frame beta chains. Records with the same CDR3 protein are collapsed into one entry carrying the most frequent genes and DNA. The sample has hundreds of thousands of distinct CDR3 sequences on record, approximately 33% of them singletons. Approximately 18% of the sample comes from the top ten. Overall study outcomes, separate from this receptor: In the ex vivo response, HLA-C-restricted CMV-specific TCR beta clonotypes were dominant, and in two of eight donors the single most frequent clonotype came from this HLA-C-restricted group. In both this cohort and an independent roughly 400-donor cohort, the cumulative frequency of public TCR beta family members distinguished carriers of CMV infection plus the relevant HLA type.

The chain employs TRBV6-1 and TRBJ2-1, and the D gene may be TRBD2, 5 bases matching. The TCR sequence derives from a human donor in good health (CMV status not recorded). Some clones in this sample may be carry-over from other donors' samples. The sample here was cultured PBMCs, taken from culture after CMV antigen stimulation. The CDR3 is CANRPREETLNEQFF. At the DNA level, the sequence is TGTGCCAACCGTCCCCGGGAAGAGACTTTAAATGAGCAGTTCTTC.